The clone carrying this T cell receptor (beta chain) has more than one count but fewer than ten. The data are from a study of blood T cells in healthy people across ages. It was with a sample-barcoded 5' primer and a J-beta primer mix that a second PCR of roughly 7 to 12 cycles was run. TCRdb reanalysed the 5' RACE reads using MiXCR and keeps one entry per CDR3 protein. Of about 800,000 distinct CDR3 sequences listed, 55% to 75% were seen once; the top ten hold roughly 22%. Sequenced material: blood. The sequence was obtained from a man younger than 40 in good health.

CDR3 loop: CSVVWANYGYTF. The CDR3 DNA reads as TGCAGCGTTGTTTGGGCTAACTATGGCTACACCTTC. J is TRBJ1-2 and V is TRBV29-1; D is unclear. From germline, CDR1 is SQVTM and CDR2 ANQGSEA. V gave up 4 bases and J gave up 0 bases, with 6 bases separating them. This CDR3 has 12 amino acids.